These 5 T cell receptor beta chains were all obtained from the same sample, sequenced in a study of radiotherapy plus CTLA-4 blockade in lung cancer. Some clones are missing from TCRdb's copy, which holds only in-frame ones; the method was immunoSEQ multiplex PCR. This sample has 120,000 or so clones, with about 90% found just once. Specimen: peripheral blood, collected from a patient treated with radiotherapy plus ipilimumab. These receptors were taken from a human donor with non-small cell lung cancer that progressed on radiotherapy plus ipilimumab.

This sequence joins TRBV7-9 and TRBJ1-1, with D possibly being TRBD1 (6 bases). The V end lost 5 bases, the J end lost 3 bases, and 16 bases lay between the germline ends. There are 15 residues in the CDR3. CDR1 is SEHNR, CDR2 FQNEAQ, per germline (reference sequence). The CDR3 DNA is TGTGCCAGCAGCCCCCCTCGGAGGGGGTACACTGAAGCTTTCTTT. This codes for CASSPPRRGYTEAFF.

DNA of the CDR3: TGTGCCAGCAGCGAAACAGGGGCGCCGAATGAAAAACTGTTTTTT. It translates to CASSETGAPNEKLFF. The rearrangement links TRBV2 to TRBJ1-4, with 7 bases matching TRBD1. Losses at the gene ends were 6 bases for V and 5 bases for J; bases not matched to a gene: 9. In germline, CDR1 is SNHLY, CDR2 FYNNEI. The CDR3 has 15 amino acids.

CDR3 DNA: TGTGCCAGCAGTCTAGAGGGGTCCACCGGGGAGCTGTTTTTT. As protein: CASSLEGSTGELFF. This chain uses TRBV9 with TRBJ2-2; D may match TRBD1 or TRBD2 (5 bases each). This CDR3 contains 14 residues. Germline V lookup: CDR1 SGDLS, CDR2 YYNGEE. V was pared by 5 bases and J by 4 bases, with 12 bases between.

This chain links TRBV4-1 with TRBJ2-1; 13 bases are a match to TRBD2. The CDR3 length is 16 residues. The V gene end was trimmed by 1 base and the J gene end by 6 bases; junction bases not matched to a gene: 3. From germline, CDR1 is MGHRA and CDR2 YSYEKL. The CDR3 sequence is CASSQVTSGRRNEQFF. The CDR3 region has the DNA TGCGCCAGCAGCCAAGTGACTAGCGGGAGGCGCAATGAGCAGTTCTTC.

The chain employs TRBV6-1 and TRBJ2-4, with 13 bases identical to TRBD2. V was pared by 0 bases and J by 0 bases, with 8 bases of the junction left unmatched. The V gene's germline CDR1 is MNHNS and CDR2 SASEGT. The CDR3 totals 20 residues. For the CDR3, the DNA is TGTGCCAGCAGTGAAGCTCCTACTAGCGGGAGGGCCTTAGCCAAAAACATTCAGTACTTC. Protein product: CASSEAPTSGRALAKNIQYF.